This record covers a single TCR beta chain. Its antigen specificity is not known. No base-level quality is on record; no much larger clone is a single base apart. This record belongs to a study of persistence of HIV-infected CD4 T cells (dated by TCRdb to 2018 to 2021). In the study overall: CMV- and HIV-1 Gag-responding CD4+ T cells were isolated from ART-treated individuals so that antigen-driven clonal expansion of HIV-1-infected cells could be examined. Participants had been on suppressive ART for a median of roughly eight years. Apart from a couple of participants who underwent leukapheresis at a single time point, peripheral blood samples of up to roughly 200 mL were collected from participants at multiple time points. TCRbeta sequencing assessed the clonality of all cells in each sorted population, while proviral sequencing assessed the clonality of infected cells. The TCR cluster analysis across participants included under ten participants for CMV and 6 or 7 participants for Gag.

Study-level results and caveats: Restriction of bulk TCR analyses to the rare CMV-responding cells that actually carried HIV-1 proviruses was not possible. Only a small number of individuals took part in the study, and only a limited range of antigens was tested. Significantly lower TCRbeta richness was observed in CMV- and Gag-responding cells than in anti-CD3/anti-CD28-responding cells, and higher oligoclonality was observed in CMV-responding cells than in CD3/CD28-stimulated and Gag-responding cells. Within the same sorted populations, how oligoclonal the TCRs were correlated with how oligoclonal the proviruses were. Enrichment of degenerate expanded CDR3beta sequences was found in antigen-responding cells, suggesting convergent selection of CD4+ responses to CMV and Gag.

V is pruned by 4 bases and J by 5 bases, leaving 9 bases of the junction without a gene match. CDR1 LGHDT and CDR2 YNNKEL are derived from the germline V gene (reference sequence). Inclusive of the bounding cysteine and phenylalanine, the CDR3 is 15 residues long. Solely the CDR3 DNA is kept, with 45 bases framed from the first base. The immunoSEQ hsTCRB assay version 4 in survey mode was used to sequence TCRbeta repertoires from genomic DNA. Genomic DNA was diluted to around 10 ng/uL, and up to roughly 1 ug per sample was used for TCRbeta sequencing. Processing in the source paper ran as follows. TCRbeta data analysis was done in ImmunoSeq Analyzer 3.0, and diversity was calculated on productive nucleotide rearrangements. Using the Immunarch R package, the improved Chao index served to estimate lower-bound TCR diversity and the Gini coefficient served to estimate clonality. Different nucleotide rearrangements encoding the same CDR3beta amino acid sequence were treated as distinct clonotypes. Differential abundance analysis found TCRbeta sequences that were significantly enriched in antigen-responding cells compared with anti-CD3/anti-CD28-activated cells. GLIPH2 clustered TCRs by predicted peptide-MHC specificity, both within individual participants and across merged participant data sets. The immuneACCESS repertoire file appears here via TCRdb, limited to in-frame rearrangements. These files lack a portion of the clones; in checked studies, under half of the deficit traces to unresolved V genes, and the cause of the others is not known. That table is the source of V, J and clone size, and D and trimming were worked out from the DNA. This sample gives tens of thousands of clones in total; roughly 82% of them show up just once. The biggest ten clones account for 6.4% of the sample.

What this sample's treatment or condition label stands for: suppressive antiretroviral therapy. Lysates of CMV-infected fibroblasts were used at about 10 ug/mL for cell stimulation. Nonresponding CD40L-negative CD69-negative CD45RO-high memory CD4+ T cells were sorted as memory populations depleted of antigen-responding cells. HIV-1-infected adults in whom suppressive ART had been started during chronic infection were enrolled as participants. For at least 4 years, participants had undetectable plasma HIV-1 RNA, below 50 copies/mL. To be included, a participant needed positive CMV serology and a CD4+ T cell count above 400 cells/uL. Before stimulation, PBMCs were isolated using density centrifugation and depleted of CD8+ T cells. Stimulation of CD8-depleted PBMCs was carried out for 15 to 20 hours with anti-CD28/CD49d costimulation, CD40-blocking antibody and enfuvirtide, to prevent new infections. Cell sorting was done on a Beckman Coulter MoFlo Legacy or XDP sorter, and dead cells were excluded with propidium iodide. Genomic DNA was extracted using the QIAamp DNA Mini Kit for samples with more than one million cells and using the Quick-DNA Microprep Kit for all other samples.

The chain links TRBV3-1 (or the pseudogene TRBV3-2) with TRBJ1-2; the junction holds 8 bases that match TRBD1. The sequence came from an adult woman with HIV who was CMV-seropositive. The sample consisted of CD4+ T cells sorted from PBMCs after roughly 19-hour stimulation, taken from a patient who received antiretroviral therapy. The label giving this sample's cell subset or site can be read as: CD40L-CD69- CD45RO-high memory CD4 T cells not responding to CMV lysate. The nucleotide sequence reads as follows: TGTGCCAGCAGCCTCCGGACAGGGTCAGGTTATGGCTACACCTTC. It translates as CASSLRTGSGYGYTF.